A single T cell receptor (beta chain) is shown here with its context. The clone's antigen remains unknown. To determine HCMV serostatus, a commercial ELISA kit was used to detect HCMV-specific IgG in serum. Ficoll density gradient centrifugation was used to isolate peripheral blood mononuclear cells from blood. Via the germline V gene (reference sequence), CDR1 is DFQATT and CDR2 SNEGSKA. The CDR3 numbers 13 residues from cysteine through phenylalanine. Only the protein is available. Instrument used: Illumina HiSeq 2000. TCR beta cDNA libraries were prepared using 5'RACE template switching, which introduced a universal primer site and unique molecular identifiers. Synthesis of cDNA was primed from the TCR beta constant segment and was followed by two consecutive PCR amplification steps. The authors' analysis ran thus. MIGEC handled demultiplexing of the reads and grouping by UMI, while MiTCR was used to assemble and quantify clonotypes. To exclude erroneous sequences, only TCR cDNA sequences supported by at least two reads were retained. The tcR package was used for downstream repertoire analysis, and clonotypes were matched across fractions by CDR3 nucleotide sequence plus V segment. VDJmatch was used to annotate antigen specificity against VDJdb, with one amino acid substitution in CDR3 permitted. TCRdb reprocessed the reads, and each CDR3 protein sequence is entered once, without DNA. The authors' filters were not applied to this entry. Per the sample table, the count is 500,000 or so distinct CDR3 sequences. Jointly, the top ten make up roughly 3.4% of the sample.

These data are taken from a study of T cells expressing NK-cell markers (dated by TCRdb to the early 2020s). With regard to the full study: TCR beta-chain repertoires were profiled in sorted CD3+CD56+NKG2C+, CD3+CD56+NKG2C- and CD3+CD56-NKG2C+ T-cell subsets from roughly eight donors. Sequencing of the libraries produced 2 x 150 bp reads on Illumina HiSeq 2000/2500, MiSeq or NextSeq. Among the eight sequenced donors, only one was HCMV-seronegative, while the other seven were HCMV-seropositive. All eight donors whose samples were sequenced were randomly selected healthy volunteers, three of them men and five women.

Study-wide findings and limitations: In five to seven donors, the dominant CD3+CD56+NKG2C+ clonotypes were found to rank among the top 10 CD8+ clonotypes and to make up 1.0-7.0% of CD8+ T cells. Those dominant clonotypes were again the most abundant among CD3+CD56-NKG2C+ cells in a handful of donors, at about 25-65%. Whether the expanded NKG2C-expressing T cell clones were specific for HCMV antigens was left unclear.

The origin of this receptor is a man between 18 and 29 years old in good health. Donor details come from another sample of the same person, matched by shared clones. The chain uses TRBV20-1 and TRBJ2-7; TCRdb proposes TRBD1, but this gene call is untestable without DNA. Sample: blood T cells: a sorted CD56 or NKG2C T cell subset, CD4+ or CD8+ T cells, or bulk PBMC T cells (not recorded which). The CDR3 here reads CSAETGVTYEQYF.